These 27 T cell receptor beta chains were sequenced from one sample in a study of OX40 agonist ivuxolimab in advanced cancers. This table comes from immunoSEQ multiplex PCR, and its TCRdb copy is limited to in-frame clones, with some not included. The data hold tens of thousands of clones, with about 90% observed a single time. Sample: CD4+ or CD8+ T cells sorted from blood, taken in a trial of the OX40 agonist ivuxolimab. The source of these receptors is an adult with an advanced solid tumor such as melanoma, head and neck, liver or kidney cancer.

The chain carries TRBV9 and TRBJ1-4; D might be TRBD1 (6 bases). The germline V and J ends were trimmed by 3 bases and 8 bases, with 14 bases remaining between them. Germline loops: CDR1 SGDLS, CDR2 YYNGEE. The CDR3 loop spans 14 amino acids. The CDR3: CASSGGGLGEKLFF. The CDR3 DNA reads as TGTGCCAGCAGCGGAGGGGGGCTCGGAGAAAAACTGTTTTTT.

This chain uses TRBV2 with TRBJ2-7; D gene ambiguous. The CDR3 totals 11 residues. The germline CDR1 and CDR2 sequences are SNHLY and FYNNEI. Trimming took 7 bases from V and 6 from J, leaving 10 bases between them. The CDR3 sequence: CASTGPREQYF. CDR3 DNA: TGTGCCAGCACTGGACCACGCGAGCAGTACTTC.

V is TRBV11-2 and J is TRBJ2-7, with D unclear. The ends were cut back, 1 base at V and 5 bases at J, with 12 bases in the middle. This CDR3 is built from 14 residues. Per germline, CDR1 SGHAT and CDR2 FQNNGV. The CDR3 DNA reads TGTGCCAGCAGCTTAGCCCAGTTCTTCCACGAGCAGTACTTC. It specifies CASSLAQFFHEQYF. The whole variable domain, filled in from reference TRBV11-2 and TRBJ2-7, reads EAGVAQSPRYKIIEKRQSVAFWCNPISGHATLYWYQQILGQGPKLLIQFQNNGVVDDSQLPKDRFSAERLKGVDSTLKIQPAKLEDSAVYLCASSLAQFFHEQYFGPGTRLTVT.

The CDR3 sequence is CAWDRKNTGELFF. The CDR3 coding sequence is TGTGCCTGGGACCGAAAAAACACCGGGGAGCTGTTTTTT. J is TRBJ2-2 and V is TRBV30, with D unresolved. This CDR3 comprises 13 residues. V was cut by 5 bases and J by 2 bases, with 9 bases left in between. Germline values: CDR1 GTSNPN, CDR2 SVGIG (reference sequence).

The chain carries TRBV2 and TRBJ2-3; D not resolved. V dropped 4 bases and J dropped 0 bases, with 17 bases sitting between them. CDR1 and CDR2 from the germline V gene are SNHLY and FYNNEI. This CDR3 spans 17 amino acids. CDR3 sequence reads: CASSVSVDATSTDTQYF. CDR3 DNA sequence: TGTGCCAGCAGTGTCTCGGTGGACGCCACTAGCACAGATACGCAGTATTTT.

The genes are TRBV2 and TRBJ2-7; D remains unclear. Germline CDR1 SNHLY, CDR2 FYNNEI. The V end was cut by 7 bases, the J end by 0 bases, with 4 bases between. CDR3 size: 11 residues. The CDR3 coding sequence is TGTGCCAGCATGGTCTCCTACGAGCAGTACTTC. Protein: CASMVSYEQYF.

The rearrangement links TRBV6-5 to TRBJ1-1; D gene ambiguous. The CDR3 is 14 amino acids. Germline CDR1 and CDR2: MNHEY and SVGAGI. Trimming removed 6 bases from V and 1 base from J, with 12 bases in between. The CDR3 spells CASRERHSNTEAFF. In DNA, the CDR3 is TGTGCCAGCAGGGAAAGACATTCGAACACTGAAGCTTTCTTT.

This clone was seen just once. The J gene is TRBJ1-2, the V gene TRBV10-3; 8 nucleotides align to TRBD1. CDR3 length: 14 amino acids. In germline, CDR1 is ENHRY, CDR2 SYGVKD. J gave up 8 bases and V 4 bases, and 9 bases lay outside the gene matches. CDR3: CAISGVEGTGGYTF. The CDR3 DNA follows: TGTGCCATCAGTGGGGTGGAAGGGACAGGCGGCTACACCTTC.

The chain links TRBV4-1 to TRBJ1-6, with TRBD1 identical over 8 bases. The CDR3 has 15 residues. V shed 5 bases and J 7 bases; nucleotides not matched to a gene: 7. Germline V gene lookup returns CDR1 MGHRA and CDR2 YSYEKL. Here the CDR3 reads CASSTGGLSNSPLHF. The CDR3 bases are TGCGCCAGCAGCACAGGGGGACTTAGCAATTCACCCCTCCACTTT.

CDR3 bases: TGTGCCACCAGTCCCGGGACAGCTTCCTACGAGCAGTACTTC. This codes for CATSPGTASYEQYF. This chain joins TRBV15 and TRBJ2-7, with 7 bases that match TRBD1. Losses at the gene ends were 6 bases for V and 1 base for J; bases not matched to a gene: 6. From germline, CDR1 is LNHNV and CDR2 YYDKDF (reference sequence). This CDR3 region has 14 residues. The full variable domain, completed using reference TRBV15 and TRBJ2-7, is DAMVIQNPRYQVTQFGKPVTLSCSQTLNHNVMYWYQQKSSQAPKLLFHYYDKDFNNEADTPDNFQSRRPNTSFCFLDIRSPGLGDTAMYLCATSPGTASYEQYFGPGTRLTVT.

The CDR3 protein is CASSLGADAYYEQYF. For the CDR3, the DNA is TGTGCCAGCAGCTTGGGGGCGGACGCCTACTACGAGCAGTACTTC. The chain joins TRBV5-6 to TRBJ2-7; the D is unclear. The CDR3 extends over 15 amino acids. The germline CDR1 and CDR2 sequences are SGHDT and YYEEEE. V was pared by 0 bases and J by 3 bases, with 13 bases between.

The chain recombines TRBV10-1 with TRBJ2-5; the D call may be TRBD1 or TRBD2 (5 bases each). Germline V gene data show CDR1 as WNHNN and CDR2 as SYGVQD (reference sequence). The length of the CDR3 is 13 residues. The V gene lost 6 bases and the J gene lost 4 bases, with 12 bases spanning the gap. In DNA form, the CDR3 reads TGCGCCAGCAGCGGGACCACAGGAGAGACCCAGTACTTC. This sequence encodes CASSGTTGETQYF.

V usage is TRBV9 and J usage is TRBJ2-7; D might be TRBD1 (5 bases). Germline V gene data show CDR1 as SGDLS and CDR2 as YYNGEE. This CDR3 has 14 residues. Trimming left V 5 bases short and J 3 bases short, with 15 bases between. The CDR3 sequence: CASSLRVGHYEQYF. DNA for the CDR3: TGTGCCAGCAGTCTACGGGTGGGGCACTACGAGCAGTACTTC.

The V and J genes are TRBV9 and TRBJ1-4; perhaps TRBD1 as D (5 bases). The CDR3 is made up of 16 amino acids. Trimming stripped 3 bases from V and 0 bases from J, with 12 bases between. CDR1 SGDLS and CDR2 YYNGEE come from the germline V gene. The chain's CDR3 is CASSGGTAATNEKLFF. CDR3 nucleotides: TGTGCCAGCAGCGGCGGGACGGCTGCAACTAATGAAAAACTGTTTTTT. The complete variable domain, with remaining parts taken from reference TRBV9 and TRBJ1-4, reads DSGVTQTPKHLITATGQRVTLRCSPRSGDLSVYWYQQSLDQGLQFLIQYYNGEERAKGNILERFSAQQFPDLHSELNLSSLELGDSALYFCASSGGTAATNEKLFFGSGTQLSVL.

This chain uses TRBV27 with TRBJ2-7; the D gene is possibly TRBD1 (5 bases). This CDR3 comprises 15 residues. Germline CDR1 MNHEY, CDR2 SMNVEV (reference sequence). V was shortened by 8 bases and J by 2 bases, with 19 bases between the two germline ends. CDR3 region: CASGPQGHYTYEQYF. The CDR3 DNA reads TGTGCCAGCGGCCCCCAGGGCCACTACACCTACGAGCAGTACTTC.

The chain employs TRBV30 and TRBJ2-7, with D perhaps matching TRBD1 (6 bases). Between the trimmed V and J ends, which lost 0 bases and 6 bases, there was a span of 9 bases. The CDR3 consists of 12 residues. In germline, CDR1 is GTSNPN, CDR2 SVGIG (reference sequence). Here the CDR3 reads CAWSVQGFEQYF. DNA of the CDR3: TGTGCCTGGAGTGTACAGGGTTTCGAGCAGTACTTC.

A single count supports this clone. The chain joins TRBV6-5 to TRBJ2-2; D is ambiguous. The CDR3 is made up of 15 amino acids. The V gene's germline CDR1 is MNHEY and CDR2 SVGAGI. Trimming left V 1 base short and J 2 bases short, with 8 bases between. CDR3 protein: CASSYYRENTGELFF. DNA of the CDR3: TGTGCCAGCAGTTACTATCGAGAAAACACCGGGGAGCTGTTTTTT.

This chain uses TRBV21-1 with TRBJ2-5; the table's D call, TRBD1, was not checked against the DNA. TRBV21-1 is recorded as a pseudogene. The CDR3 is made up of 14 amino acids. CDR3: CASSRDRVLETQYF. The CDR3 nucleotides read TGTGCCAGCAGCAGGGACAGGGTTTTAGAGACCCAGTACTTC.

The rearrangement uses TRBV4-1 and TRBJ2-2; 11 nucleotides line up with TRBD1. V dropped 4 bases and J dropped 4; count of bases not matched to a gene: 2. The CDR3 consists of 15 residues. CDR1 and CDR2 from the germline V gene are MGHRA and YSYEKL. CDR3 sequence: CASSPGTGGTGELFF. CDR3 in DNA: TGCGCCAGCAGCCCGGGGACAGGGGGCACCGGGGAGCTGTTTTTT.

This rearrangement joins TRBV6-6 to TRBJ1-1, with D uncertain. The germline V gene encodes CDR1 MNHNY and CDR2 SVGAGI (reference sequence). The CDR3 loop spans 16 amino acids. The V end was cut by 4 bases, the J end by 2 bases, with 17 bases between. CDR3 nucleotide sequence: TGTGCCAGCAGTTGGCCGACACGGACCGACAACACTGAAGCTTTCTTT. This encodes CASSWPTRTDNTEAFF.

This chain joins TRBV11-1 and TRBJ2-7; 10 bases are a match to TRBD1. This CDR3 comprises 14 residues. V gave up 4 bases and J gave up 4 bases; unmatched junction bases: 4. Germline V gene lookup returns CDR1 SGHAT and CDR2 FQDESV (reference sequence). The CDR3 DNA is TGTGCCAGCAGCTCCCGGACAGGGGGTTACGAGCAGTACTTC. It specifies CASSSRTGGYEQYF.

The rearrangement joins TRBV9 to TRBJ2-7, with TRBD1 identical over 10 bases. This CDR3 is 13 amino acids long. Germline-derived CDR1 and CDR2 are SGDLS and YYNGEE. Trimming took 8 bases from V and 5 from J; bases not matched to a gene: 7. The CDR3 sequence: CASPGQGRNEQYF. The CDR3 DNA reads TGTGCCAGTCCGGGACAGGGGAGGAACGAGCAGTACTTC.

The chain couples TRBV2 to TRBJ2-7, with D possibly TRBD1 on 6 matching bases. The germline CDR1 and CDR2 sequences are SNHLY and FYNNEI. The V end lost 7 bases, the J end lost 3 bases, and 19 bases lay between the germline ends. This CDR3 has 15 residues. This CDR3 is CASTDTGWNLYEQYF. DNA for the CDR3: TGTGCCAGCACGGACACAGGGTGGAATCTCTACGAGCAGTACTTC.

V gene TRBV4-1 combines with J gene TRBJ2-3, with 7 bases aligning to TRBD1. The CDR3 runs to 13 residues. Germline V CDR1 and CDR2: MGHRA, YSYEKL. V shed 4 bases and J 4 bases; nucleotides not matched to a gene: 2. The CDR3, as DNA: TGCGCCAGCAGCCCACAGGGGTCAGATACGCAGTATTTT. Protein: CASSPQGSDTQYF.

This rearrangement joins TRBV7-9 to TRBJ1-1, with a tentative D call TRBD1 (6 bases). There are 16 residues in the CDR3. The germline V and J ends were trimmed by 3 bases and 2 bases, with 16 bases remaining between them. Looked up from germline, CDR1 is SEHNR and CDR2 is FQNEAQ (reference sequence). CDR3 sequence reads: CASSLEPGHINTEAFF. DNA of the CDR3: TGTGCCAGCAGCTTGGAACCGGGACACATAAACACTGAAGCTTTCTTT.

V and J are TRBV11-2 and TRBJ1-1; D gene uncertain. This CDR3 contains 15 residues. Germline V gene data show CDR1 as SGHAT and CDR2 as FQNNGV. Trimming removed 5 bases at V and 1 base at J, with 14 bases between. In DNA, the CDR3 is TGTGCCAGCAGCCAGCCCTGGACGGGGAACACTGAAGCTTTCTTT. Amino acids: CASSQPWTGNTEAFF. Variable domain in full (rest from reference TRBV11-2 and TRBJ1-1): EAGVAQSPRYKIIEKRQSVAFWCNPISGHATLYWYQQILGQGPKLLIQFQNNGVVDDSQLPKDRFSAERLKGVDSTLKIQPAKLEDSAVYLCASSQPWTGNTEAFFGQGTRLTVV.

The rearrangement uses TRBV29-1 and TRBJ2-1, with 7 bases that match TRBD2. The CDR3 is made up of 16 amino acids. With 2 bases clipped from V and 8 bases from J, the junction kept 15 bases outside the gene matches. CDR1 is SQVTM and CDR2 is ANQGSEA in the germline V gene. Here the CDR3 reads CSVESIPGLVWDEQFF. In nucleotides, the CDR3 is TGCAGCGTTGAAAGTATTCCCGGACTAGTCTGGGATGAGCAGTTCTTC.